This paragraph reports one TCR beta chain. The antigen this receptor binds is unknown. One base away there is no much larger clone; base qualities are not given. CDR1 and CDR2 were assigned from the germline V gene as SGHRS and YFSETQ. The germline V and J ends show losses of 2 bases and 6 bases respectively, and no gene match explains 8 bases of the junction. The CDR3 numbers 15 residues from cysteine through phenylalanine. Only the CDR3 DNA is retained, 45 bases long and in frame from the first base. The sample belongs to a study of blood T cell repertoires in COVID-19 (TCRdb year 2020). Turning to the overall study: The collaborator samples originated in the United States, Italy and Spain and spanned the acute and convalescent phases of COVID-19. The repertoires were made available in a free public database intended to serve as a resource for research on the immune response to SARS-CoV-2. HLA class I and class II types, where available, came from metadata supplied by the sample provider rather than from assay-based typing. The dataset comprised deeply sampled blood TCRbeta repertoires from subjects exposed to, actively infected with, or recovered from COVID-19. Nearly every sample came with metadata listing a de-identified subject ID, COVID-19 status, age in years and sex. The samples were drawn from two sources: the first 160 participants of the ongoing ImmuneRACE study, and some 1,300 subjects contributed by 6 global collaborators. The prospective study material was composed of cDNA or gDNA derived from T cells, B-cell-depleted T cells, or PBMCs. Overall results and qualifications from the work: How much clinical and demographic metadata was included differed by source and by participant, and the metadata was provided uncurated.

TCRbeta CDR3 regions were amplified from genomic DNA by means of the immunoSEQ Assay, a bias-controlled multiplex PCR. The published analysis was carried out like this. The number of nucleated cells in each sample was estimated from the amplification of reference gene primers within the assay. To quantify the absolute abundance of each unique TCRbeta CDR3 rearrangement, sequence reads were collapsed and filtered. For each sample, productive Simpson clonality was calculated by taking the square root of Simpson's diversity index across productive rearrangements. Entries here come from immuneACCESS through TCRdb and include only in-frame sequences with V and J called. Some clones fail to appear in such tables; in the studies checked, an unresolved V gene covers under half of the shortfall, and the cause of the remainder is unknown. Clone size and V and J calls were adopted from that table, with D and trimming inferred from the DNA. The sample table lists over 300,000 clones, roughly 90% of them with a count of one. Jointly, the top ten make up under 8% of the sample.

A second Seattle source provided samples from volunteer blood donors who had recovered from COVID-19. Whole blood was collected in K2EDTA tubes by collaborating institutions according to the institutions' own protocols. For TCRbeta analysis, collaborator samples were shipped as frozen whole blood, as isolated PBMCs, or as DNA extracted from either sample type. The rearranged segments are TRBV5-1 and TRBJ2-1; 7 nucleotides in the junction match TRBD2. The sequence derives from a man aged 18 to 29 who had recovered from COVID-19. The sample was peripheral blood. The nucleotides read TGCGCCAGCAGCTTAGATCGCGGGAGTATCAATGAGCAGTTCTTC. Translated, it reads CASSLDRGSINEQFF. The full variable domain, completed from the reference TRBV5-1 and TRBJ2-1 proteins outside the CDR3, reads KAGVTQTPRYLIKTRGQQVTLSCSPISGHRSVSWYQQTPGQGLQFLFEYFSETQRNKGNFPGRFSGRQFSNSRSEMNVSTLELGDSALYLCASSLDRGSINEQFFGPGTRLTVL.